This is a list of T cell receptor beta chains from one sample in a study of blood T cell repertoires in COVID-19. Profiled with immunoSEQ multiplex PCR; TCRdb holds only in-frame clones, not every one. The sample consists of some 300,000 clones, 88% of them appearing once. The sequencing input was peripheral blood. The receptor set was obtained from a woman aged 30 to 39 who had recovered from COVID-19. Both conserved end residues are part of each CDR3. A D gene is named only where the DNA matches it firmly. Where a row states a size, it is once, few, many or the class of an expanded clone; other rows omit it.

DNA: TGTGCCAGCAGTTTTTATAGCAGGGTAGGTCGCAATCAGCCCCAGCATTTT
CDR3: CASSFYSRVGRNQPQHF
size: .
V: TRBV27
J: TRBJ1-5
D: .

DNA: TGTGCCAGCAGCCGAGGGTCGGAGACCCAGTACTTC
CDR3: CASSRGSETQYF
size: .
V: TRBV2
J: TRBJ2-5
D: .

DNA: TGTGCCAGCGGGGGCAGTGGGTCTGAAAAACTGTTTTTT
CDR3: CASGGSGSEKLFF
size: .
V: TRBV28
J: TRBJ1-4
D: .

DNA: TGTGCCAGCAGTTTATTTCAGAGGGATGGCTACACCTTC
CDR3: CASSLFQRDGYTF
size: .
V: TRBV28
J: TRBJ1-2
D: .

DNA: TGTGCCATCTCGAAAATCGGACAGGCCCAGGTCTACGAGCAGTACTTC
CDR3: CAISKIGQAQVYEQYF
size: .
V: TRBV10-3
J: TRBJ2-7
D: TRBD1

DNA: TGTGCCAGCAGACGGACAGGGGGTGATGGCTACACCTTC
CDR3: CASRRTGGDGYTF
size: .
V: TRBV5-4
J: TRBJ1-2
D: TRBD1

DNA: TGTGCCAGCAGTTTAACGGGGGGGGCCAGTGAGACCCAGTACTTC
CDR3: CASSLTGGASETQYF
size: .
V: TRBV28
J: TRBJ2-5
D: TRBD2

DNA: TGTGCCAGCAGCCAGGTGGCAGGGGGCGCGTACTATGGCTACACCTTC
CDR3: CASSQVAGGAYYGYTF
size: .
V: TRBV14
J: TRBJ1-2
D: TRBD1

DNA: TGTGCCAGCAGTCCGACTAGTCCTTTGGACAATGAGCAGTTCTTC
CDR3: CASSPTSPLDNEQFF
size: .
V: TRBV7-3
J: TRBJ2-1
D: .

DNA: TGTGCCAGCTCAAGGACTTCCCTCGGCACAGATACGCAGTATTTT
CDR3: CASSRTSLGTDTQYF
size: .
V: TRBV18
J: TRBJ2-3
D: .

DNA: TGCGCCAGCAGACTCGGGAAGGGTCCCACTAACTATGGCTACACCTTC
CDR3: CASRLGKGPTNYGYTF
size: once
V: TRBV5-1
J: TRBJ1-2
D: .

DNA: TGTGCCAGTAGTATAAGACAGGGCGATGAGCAGTTCTTC
CDR3: CASSIRQGDEQFF
size: .
V: TRBV19
J: TRBJ2-1
D: TRBD1

DNA: TGTGCCAGCAGTTACACACGGAGCCCTGGGGCCAACGTCCTGACTTTC
CDR3: CASSYTRSPGANVLTF
size: .
V: TRBV6-5
J: TRBJ2-6
D: .

DNA: TGTGCCAGCAGGGTTACAGGGAGTACGCAGTATTTT
CDR3: CASRVTGSTQYF
size: many
V: TRBV2
J: TRBJ2-3
D: .

DNA: TGTGCCAGCTCACCCTTGGACACGTTGGGGGATACGCAGTATTTT
CDR3: CASSPLDTLGDTQYF
size: .
V: TRBV18
J: TRBJ2-3
D: .

DNA: TGCGCCAGCAGCCAAGACTGGAGGGACAGAAATGAAAAACTGTTTTTT
CDR3: CASSQDWRDRNEKLFF
size: .
V: TRBV4-3
J: TRBJ1-4
D: TRBD1

DNA: TGTGCCAGCAGCAAAATTTCAACTATCGATAATTCACCCCTCCACTTT
CDR3: CASSKISTIDNSPLHF
size: .
V: TRBV21-1
J: TRBJ1-6
D: .

DNA: TGCAGCGTTTGGGGCGTTGCCTCCTACGAGCAGTACTTC
CDR3: CSVWGVASYEQYF
size: .
V: TRBV29-1
J: TRBJ2-7
D: .

DNA: TGTGCCAGCAGGAGACAGACGAACACTGAAGCTTTCTTT
CDR3: CASRRQTNTEAFF
size: .
V: TRBV6-5
J: TRBJ1-1
D: .

DNA: TGCGCCAGCAGCTCGGCTAGCGGGGTCTACGAGCAGTACTTC
CDR3: CASSSASGVYEQYF
size: .
V: TRBV5-1
J: TRBJ2-7
D: TRBD2

DNA: TGTGCCAGCAGCCCCCACGGTACGCAGTATTTT
CDR3: CASSPHGTQYF
size: .
V: TRBV11-2
J: TRBJ2-3
D: .

DNA: TGTGCCAGCAGCTTAAGACAAATCAAATACTTC
CDR3: CASSLRQIKYF
size: .
V: TRBV7-8
J: TRBJ2-4
D: .

DNA: TGCGCCAGCAGCTTGACCGGGGTCGGCTATGGCTACACCTTC
CDR3: CASSLTGVGYGYTF
size: .
V: TRBV5-1
J: TRBJ1-2
D: .

DNA: TGTGCCAGCAGTTTCAGGGGCCGGGTCACCGGGGAGCTGTTTTTT
CDR3: CASSFRGRVTGELFF
size: .
V: TRBV28
J: TRBJ2-2
D: .

DNA: TGTGCCAGCAGCCCCAACCAGGGGGCGGATCAAGCTTTCTTT
CDR3: CASSPNQGADQAFF
size: few
V: TRBV7-2
J: TRBJ1-1
D: TRBD1

DNA: TGTGCCAGCACCCTTGGACAGTACCAAGAGACCCAGTACTTC
CDR3: CASTLGQYQETQYF
size: .
V: TRBV28
J: TRBJ2-5
D: .

DNA: TGTGCCAGCAGCCCGGGTGAGACCCAGTACTTC
CDR3: CASSPGETQYF
size: .
V: TRBV28
J: TRBJ2-5
D: .

DNA: TGTGCCAGCAGCCCCGGACCCGGCGGGACCGGGGAGCTGTTTTTT
CDR3: CASSPGPGGTGELFF
size: .
V: TRBV5-8
J: TRBJ2-2
D: .

DNA: TGTGCCAGCAGTCCGCGACAGGGGAGGGGGAACACTGAAGCTTTCTTT
CDR3: CASSPRQGRGNTEAFF
size: .
V: TRBV27
J: TRBJ1-1
D: TRBD1

DNA: TGTGCCAGCAGTGGACATCCAGATACGCAGTATTTT
CDR3: CASSGHPDTQYF
size: .
V: TRBV2
J: TRBJ2-3
D: .